These 13 T cell receptor beta chains were all obtained from the same sample, sequenced in a study of blood T cell repertoires in COVID-19. The table came from immunoSEQ multiplex PCR; TCRdb's copy has only in-frame clones and leaves some out. The sample has fewer than 500,000 clones, around 87% seen once. The sequenced sample was PBMCs or T cells enriched from blood (not recorded which). Receptor source: a woman aged 18-35 years who had recovered from COVID-19.

The chain recombines TRBV2 with TRBJ2-3; no reliable D call. Germline V gives CDR1 SNHLY, CDR2 FYNNEI. Trimming cost V 4 bases and J 1 base, with 12 bases left between them. This CDR3 has 15 amino acids. The CDR3: CASSVSPSGTDTQYF. DNA for the CDR3: TGTGCCAGCAGTGTATCTCCTTCGGGCACAGATACGCAGTATTTT.

The CDR3 spells CASSLGNSYSPLHF. CDR3 coding DNA: TGTGCCAGCAGCTTAGGGAACAGCTATTCACCCCTCCACTTT. The chain has TRBV7-2 and TRBJ1-6; D unclear. Trimming shortened V by 1 base and J by 8 bases, and 9 bases separated the two germline ends. Germline CDR1 reads SGHTA; CDR2 reads FQGNSA. This CDR3 is 14 amino acids long.

The rearrangement uses TRBV6-5 and TRBJ1-1, with D uncertain. V gave up 6 bases and J gave up 3 bases, with 8 bases separating them. CDR3 length: 12 amino acids. Germline V gene lookup returns CDR1 MNHEY and CDR2 SVGAGI. The CDR3 loop reads CASRRWDTEAFF. The CDR3 region has the DNA TGTGCCAGCAGGCGGTGGGACACTGAAGCTTTCTTT.

The gene calls are TRBV7-9 and TRBJ2-2, with 8 bases that match TRBD2. Germline V gene data show CDR1 as SEHNR and CDR2 as FQNEAQ (reference sequence). After removal of 5 bases from V and 1 base from J, the junction contained 3 bases not matched to a gene. The CDR3 covers 15 residues. In DNA form, the CDR3 reads TGTGCCAGCAGCCCCGGGGGGGAGAACACCGGGGAGCTGTTTTTT. This encodes CASSPGGENTGELFF.

This chain uses TRBV4-1 with TRBJ2-1; 13 nucleotides agree with TRBD2. The V and J ends lost 0 bases and 7 bases, in that order; junction bases with no gene match: 6. Germline loops: CDR1 MGHRA, CDR2 YSYEKL. The CDR3 has 17 amino acids. The CDR3, as DNA: TGCGCCAGCAGCCAAGACCCACTAGCGGGGGGGCTGAATGAGCAGTTCTTC. Protein sequence: CASSQDPLAGGLNEQFF.

The V and J genes are TRBV6-1 and TRBJ2-3; no definite D call. The germline V and J ends were trimmed by 4 bases and 1 base, with 15 bases remaining between them. CDR1 and CDR2 (germline): MNHNS, SASEGT. This CDR3 has 16 residues. The CDR3 coding sequence is TGTGCCAGCAGTGTAACAACCGGTGGAGGCACAGATACGCAGTATTTT. Its protein product is CASSVTTGGGTDTQYF.

The rearrangement links TRBV6-5 to TRBJ2-3, with 8 bases aligning to TRBD2. This CDR3 is built from 15 residues. CDR1 is MNHEY and CDR2 is SVGAGI in the germline V gene. Germline trimming cut 2 bases from V and 4 bases from J; bases unmatched to any gene: 5. This chain's CDR3 is CASSYDGGVADTQYF. CDR3 sequence (DNA): TGTGCCAGCAGTTACGACGGGGGGGTGGCAGATACGCAGTATTTT.

J is TRBJ1-2 and V is TRBV30, with D perhaps TRBD1 (6 bases). The length of the CDR3 is 13 residues. CDR1 and CDR2 (germline): GTSNPN, SVGIG (reference sequence). Trimming removed 4 bases from V and 2 bases from J, with 11 bases in between. The CDR3 here is CAWMRTGNYGYTF. The DNA of the CDR3 is TGTGCCTGGATGCGCACAGGGAACTATGGCTACACCTTC.

Only a few counts were recorded for this clone. This chain links TRBV5-6 with TRBJ2-7; 7 nucleotides agree with TRBD1. Germline loops: CDR1 SGHDT, CDR2 YYEEEE. The V gene end was trimmed by 4 bases and the J gene end by 7 bases; junction bases not matched to a gene: 11. CDR3 length: 14 residues. This CDR3 reads CASSATGSFGEQYF. In nucleotides, the CDR3 is TGTGCCAGCAGCGCGACAGGGTCATTCGGGGAGCAGTACTTC.

The J gene is TRBJ1-1, the V gene TRBV18; D is uncertain. The V end was cut by 0 bases, the J end by 5 bases, with 7 bases between. The CDR3 spans 13 residues. Germline CDR1 reads KGHSH; CDR2 reads LQKENI. Here the CDR3 reads CASSPPEVTEAFF. The CDR3, as DNA: TGTGCCAGCTCACCACCAGAGGTTACTGAAGCTTTCTTT.

This clone was detected once. The chain links TRBV27 to TRBJ2-2; TRBD2 aligns across 7 bases. With V trimmed by 5 bases and J by 4 bases, 7 bases remained unmatched. The germline CDR1 and CDR2 sequences are MNHEY and SMNVEV (reference sequence). This CDR3 is built from 15 residues. The CDR3 here is CASSMKWGGTGELFF. CDR3 DNA sequence: TGTGCCAGCAGTATGAAGTGGGGGGGCACCGGGGAGCTGTTTTTT.

The chain links TRBV18 to TRBJ2-2, with a possible D match to TRBD2 (6 bases). CDR1 and CDR2 (germline): KGHSH, LQKENI. CDR3 length: 16 residues. Trimming left V 3 bases short and J 4 bases short, with 15 bases between. The CDR3 region is CASSPRLEGSTGELFF. The CDR3 coding sequence is TGTGCCAGCTCACCCCGTTTGGAGGGATCCACCGGGGAGCTGTTTTTT.

The genes are TRBV5-1 and TRBJ2-3, with 7 bases that match TRBD2. The trim removed 4 bases at V and 1 base at J, leaving 9 bases unmatched. Germline V gene sequence: CDR1 SGHRS, CDR2 YFSETQ. CDR3 size: 16 residues. CDR3 DNA sequence: TGCGCCAGCAGCGTGGGACTATTCTTGGGCACAGATACGCAGTATTTT. Translation: CASSVGLFLGTDTQYF.